The next 30 T cell receptor beta chains were all read from a single sample in a study of T cell clonotyping in hematopoietic cell transplantation. Time point given: recipient sample about 28 days before transplant, after cytoreduction. Assay used: immunoSEQ multiplex PCR; TCRdb lists only in-frame clones, some missing. This table holds tens of thousands of clones, about 83% found once. Sample: peripheral blood mononuclear cells, taken before stem cell transplant. The receptors were sampled from a woman aged 25 to 39 with chronic myeloid leukemia. Some clones in this sample may be carry-over from other donors' samples.

The chain is built from TRBV27 and TRBJ2-5, with no clear D. The CDR3 loop spans 13 amino acids. V lost 5 bases and J 5 bases, leaving 12 bases between the germline ends. Germline CDR1 MNHEY, CDR2 SMNVEV (reference sequence). CDR3 nucleotide sequence: TGTGCCAGCAGTGGGCCCAATGGGGAGACCCAGTACTTC. Its protein is CASSGPNGETQYF.

The rearrangement joins TRBV11-2 to TRBJ2-7; unclear D gene. The germline V gene encodes CDR1 SGHAT and CDR2 FQNNGV. The CDR3 loop spans 12 amino acids. The germline V and J ends were trimmed by 4 bases and 2 bases, with 6 bases remaining between them. Here the CDR3 DNA reads TGTGCCAGCAGCTCTGGGCCCTACGAGCAGTACTTC. It codes for CASSSGPYEQYF.

This clone has just a few counts. The chain uses TRBV6-5 and TRBJ1-4; D gene unclear. Trimming took 6 bases from V and 8 from J, leaving 16 bases between them. The CDR3 contains 14 residues. CDR1 is MNHEY and CDR2 is SVGAGI in the germline V gene. CDR3 sequence: CASRGTGVGEKLFF. The DNA of the CDR3 is TGTGCCAGCAGGGGCACCGGGGTTGGCGAAAAACTGTTTTTT.

Only a few counts were recorded for this clone. This chain uses TRBV20-1 with TRBJ2-5, with D unclear. The CDR3 consists of 11 residues. Germline values: CDR1 DFQATT, CDR2 SNEGSKA (reference sequence). DNA for the CDR3: TGCTCGGGCCTCAAGTGGGAGACCCAGTACTTC. It encodes CSGLKWETQYF.

This clone showed up just a few times. The V call is TRBV2, the J call TRBJ1-1; the D is unclear. The germline CDR1 and CDR2 sequences are SNHLY and FYNNEI. This CDR3 contains 12 residues. Trimming shortened V by 6 bases and J by 0 bases, and 5 bases separated the two germline ends. The CDR3: CASRRVNTEAFF. The CDR3 DNA is TGTGCCAGCAGAAGGGTGAACACTGAAGCTTTCTTT.

The V call is TRBV7-2, the J call TRBJ2-2; TRBD2 agrees at 11 bases. The V gene end was trimmed by 7 bases and the J gene end by 1 base; junction bases not matched to a gene: 11. This CDR3 comprises 18 residues. CDR1 and CDR2 from the germline V gene are SGHTA and FQGNSA. The CDR3 region is CASTHRGLAGLNTGELFF. The CDR3 DNA reads TGTGCCAGCACCCATAGAGGACTAGCGGGCCTGAACACCGGGGAGCTGTTTTTT.

The chain joins TRBV29-1 to TRBJ2-1; no firm D call. Germline V lookup: CDR1 SQVTM, CDR2 ANQGSEA. V lost 7 bases, J lost 6 bases, and 13 bases lay in between. The CDR3 spans 12 residues. DNA of the CDR3: TGCAGCGCACATCTCACCCCCAATGAGCAGTTCTTC. Translated: CSAHLTPNEQFF.

This clone has only a few counts. The rearrangement links TRBV25-1 to TRBJ1-6; D unclear. Germline loops: CDR1 MGHDK, CDR2 SYGVNS. The CDR3 runs 13 residues. The CDR3 nucleotides are TGTGCGACCCAAGCGGGGAATAATTCACCCCTCCACTTT. This translates into CATQAGNNSPLHF.

V usage is TRBV5-1 and J usage is TRBJ1-2, with no clear D. Germline lookup yields CDR1 SGHRS and CDR2 YFSETQ. The CDR3 is 15 residues long. With 0 bases removed from V and 0 bases from J, the gap between germline ends came to 9 bases. The CDR3 DNA is TGCGCCAGCAGCTTGGGGGCCCGGGCTAACTATGGCTACACCTTC. This encodes CASSLGARANYGYTF.

The CDR3 sequence is CASSPRGGLRYEQYF. CDR3 sequence (DNA): TGTGCCAGCTCCCCAAGGGGGGGGCTAAGGTACGAGCAGTACTTC. The chain links TRBV5-6 to TRBJ2-7; D might be TRBD2 (7 bases). This CDR3 contains 15 residues. Deletions cut 7 bases from V and 4 bases from J, with 21 bases between. Germline loops: CDR1 SGHDT, CDR2 YYEEEE.

This clone was observed a single time. J is TRBJ1-6 and V is TRBV5-1; D is uncertain. CDR3 length: 13 residues. Looked up from germline, CDR1 is SGHRS and CDR2 is YFSETQ. Trimming shortened V by 2 bases and J by 9 bases, and 9 bases separated the two germline ends. The chain's CDR3 is CASSFGRASPLHF. CDR3 bases: TGCGCCAGCAGCTTCGGAAGGGCTTCACCCCTCCACTTT.

CDR3 coding DNA: TGCGCCAGCAGGGGGGACAGCAATTCACCCCTCCACTTT. Encoded protein: CASRGDSNSPLHF. The chain carries TRBV5-1 and TRBJ1-6, with 7 bases matching TRBD1. The germline V gene encodes CDR1 SGHRS and CDR2 YFSETQ. The CDR3 is 13 residues long. After removal of 5 bases from V and 7 bases from J, the junction contained 3 bases not matched to a gene.

This chain connects TRBV7-9 to TRBJ2-5; D is possibly TRBD2 (7 bases). Trimming cost V 2 bases and J 0 bases, with 13 bases left between them. Germline CDR1 and CDR2: SEHNR and FQNEAQ (reference sequence). This CDR3 spans 16 amino acids. The CDR3 nucleotides are TGTGCCAGCAGCTTAAGGGGGGGCCTGTACCAAGAGACCCAGTACTTC. Its translation is CASSLRGGLYQETQYF.

V gene TRBV6-5 combines with J gene TRBJ1-2, with D perhaps TRBD1 (6 bases). Trimming took 9 bases from V and 3 from J, leaving 20 bases between them. The CDR3 has 15 amino acids. Germline V gene lookup returns CDR1 MNHEY and CDR2 SVGAGI. CDR3 sequence: CASQKAGVGDYGYTF. As DNA, the CDR3 is TGTGCCAGTCAAAAGGCAGGGGTGGGAGACTATGGCTACACCTTC.

The chain combines TRBV19 with TRBJ2-2; TRBD2 matches 7 bases. The germline CDR1 and CDR2 sequences are LNHDA and SQIVND (reference sequence). This CDR3 spans 15 amino acids. With V trimmed by 6 bases and J by 7 bases, 11 bases remained unmatched. This chain's CDR3 is CASSPPAGYGGELFF. CDR3 in DNA: TGTGCCAGTAGCCCCCCAGCGGGGTACGGCGGGGAGCTGTTTTTT.

CDR3: CASGDRANTEAFF. The CDR3 nucleotides are TGTGCCAGCGGGGACAGGGCAAACACTGAAGCTTTCTTT. This rearrangement joins TRBV2 to TRBJ1-1, with 9 bases identical to TRBD1. This CDR3 spans 13 amino acids. CDR1 and CDR2 from the germline V gene are SNHLY and FYNNEI. With 8 bases clipped from V and 2 bases from J, the junction kept 3 bases outside the gene matches.

This chain uses TRBV5-1 with TRBJ2-7; TRBD1 aligns across 8 bases. From germline, CDR1 is SGHRS and CDR2 YFSETQ. Trimming cost V 4 bases and J 6 bases; bases outside gene matches: 12. The CDR3 runs 15 residues. Written as DNA, the CDR3 is TGCGCCAGCAGCCCCGAGATAATTGGACAGGGCGAGCAGTACTTC. Translation gives CASSPEIIGQGEQYF.

The genes are TRBV6-5 and TRBJ1-6; possibly TRBD1 for D (6 bases). This CDR3 contains 16 residues. Germline loops: CDR1 MNHEY, CDR2 SVGAGI. Trimming pared 0 bases from V and 6 bases from J, leaving 12 bases between. The DNA for the CDR3 is TGTGCCAGCAGTTACTCGGGGCAGGGGACTAATTCACCCCTCCACTTT. Translating gives CASSYSGQGTNSPLHF.

The chain uses TRBV29-1 and TRBJ1-1; 7 nucleotides align to TRBD1. CDR1 is SQVTM, CDR2 ANQGSEA, per germline. This CDR3 is 13 amino acids long. V shed 2 bases and J 5 bases; nucleotides not matched to a gene: 5. The chain's CDR3 is CSVEKGARTEAFF. In nucleotides, the CDR3 is TGCAGCGTTGAAAAGGGGGCGCGAACTGAAGCTTTCTTT.

This clone has just one count. This sequence joins TRBV25-1 and TRBJ2-7; 8 bases align to TRBD1. Germline values: CDR1 MGHDK, CDR2 SYGVNS. J lost 3 bases, V lost 4 bases, and 8 bases had no gene match. CDR3 length: 15 residues. CDR3 loop: CASSAPDRGGYEQYF. The CDR3, as DNA: TGTGCCAGCAGTGCCCCCGACAGGGGCGGCTACGAGCAGTACTTC.

The J gene is TRBJ2-7, the V gene TRBV10-3; D is undetermined. The CDR3 consists of 12 residues. The V end lost 0 bases, the J end lost 0 bases, and 0 bases lay between the germline ends. CDR1 is ENHRY and CDR2 is SYGVKD in the germline V gene. This CDR3 is CAISESSYEQYV. CDR3 in DNA: TGTGCCATCAGTGAGTCCTCCTACGAGCAGTACGTC.

The chain links TRBV29-1 to TRBJ2-7; perhaps D is TRBD1 or TRBD2 (5 bases each). The CDR3 contains 15 residues. Germline assignment: CDR1 SQVTM and CDR2 ANQGSEA. V dropped 4 bases and J dropped 1 base, with 17 bases sitting between them. CDR3 nucleotides: TGCAGCGTTGTCCTGACAGCAAGGGAGTCCTACGAGCAGTACTTC. It translates to CSVVLTARESYEQYF.

This chain connects TRBV19 to TRBJ1-5, with D tentatively TRBD1 (5 bases). Germline-derived CDR1 and CDR2 are LNHDA and SQIVND (reference sequence). This CDR3 is built from 14 residues. The V end was cut by 8 bases, the J end by 3 bases, with 14 bases between. For the CDR3, the DNA is TGTGCCAGTTCGGGACGCTCTGACAATCAGCCCCAGCATTTT. Translated, it gives CASSGRSDNQPQHF. Using reference TRBV19 and TRBJ1-5 for the parts outside the CDR3, the full variable domain is DGGITQSPKYLFRKEGQNVTLSCEQNLNHDAMYWYRQDPGQGLRLIYYSQIVNDFQKGDIAEGYSVSREKKESFPLTVTSAQKNPTAFYLCASSGRSDNQPQHFGDGTRLSIL.

This chain links TRBV29-1 with TRBJ2-5; the D gene could be TRBD1 or TRBD2 (5 bases each). Germline loops: CDR1 SQVTM, CDR2 ANQGSEA. CDR3 length: 14 residues. The V gene lost 0 bases and the J gene lost 7 bases, with 15 bases spanning the gap. DNA of the CDR3: TGCAGCGTTGAAGATCAGTACGGTGGGGGGACCCAGTACTTC. Its translation is CSVEDQYGGGTQYF. The full variable domain, completed using reference TRBV29-1 and TRBJ2-5, is SAVISQKPSRDICQRGTSLTIQCQVDSQVTMMFWYRQQPGQSLTLIATANQGSEATYESGFVIDKFPISRPNLTFSTLTVSNMSPEDSSIYLCSVEDQYGGGTQYFGPGTRLLVL.

This chain links TRBV5-6 with TRBJ1-1; D might be TRBD1 (6 bases). V lost 4 bases, J lost 1 base, and 17 bases lay in between. The germline gives CDR1 SGHDT, CDR2 YYEEEE. CDR3 length: 16 amino acids. CDR3 DNA: TGTGCCAGCAGCACCGAGGGGGTCCGAAGGAACACTGAAGCTTTCTTT. It encodes CASSTEGVRRNTEAFF.

V gene TRBV5-6 combines with J gene TRBJ2-6; D call uncertain. Germline V gene data show CDR1 as SGHDT and CDR2 as YYEEEE. The V gene lost 6 bases and the J gene lost 2 bases, with 6 bases spanning the gap. CDR3 length: 13 residues. CDR3 nucleotide sequence: TGTGCCAGCATGGGTACTGGGGCCAACGTCCTGACTTTC. It is translated as CASMGTGANVLTF. The full variable domain, its missing parts supplied by reference TRBV5-6 and TRBJ2-6, is DAGVTQSPTHLIKTRGQQVTLRCSPKSGHDTVSWYQQALGQGPQFIFQYYEEEERQRGNFPDRFSGHQFPNYSSELNVNALLLGDSALYLCASMGTGANVLTFGAGSRLTVL.

This sequence joins TRBV19 and TRBJ1-1; D possibly corresponds to TRBD1 (6 bases). Germline V gives CDR1 LNHDA, CDR2 SQIVND (reference sequence). The CDR3 extends over 14 amino acids. V shed 6 bases and J shed 2 bases, with 13 bases lying between them. This chain's CDR3 is CASSVRTDNTEAFF. CDR3 nucleotide sequence: TGTGCCAGTAGCGTGCGGACAGACAACACTGAAGCTTTCTTT.

This chain connects TRBV4-3 to TRBJ1-1; D gene unclear. Germline V gene lookup returns CDR1 LGHNA and CDR2 YSLEER. Trimming left V 1 base short and J 6 bases short, with 12 bases between. This CDR3 is built from 14 residues. The CDR3 loop reads CASSQAYGLPEAFF. CDR3 in DNA: TGCGCCAGCAGCCAAGCTTACGGGTTACCTGAAGCTTTCTTT.

The chain has TRBV2 and TRBJ1-6; the D is unclear. Trimming cost V 8 bases and J 4 bases, with 15 bases left between them. The CDR3 extends over 15 amino acids. Looked up from germline, CDR1 is SNHLY and CDR2 is FYNNEI. CDR3 amino acids: CASGMLQTYNSPLHF. CDR3 nucleotide sequence: TGTGCCAGCGGTATGCTACAAACTTATAATTCACCCCTCCACTTT. The full variable domain, in which reference TRBV2 and TRBJ1-6 provide the parts outside the CDR3, is EPEVTQTPSHQVTQMGQEVILRCVPISNHLYFYWYRQILGQKVEFLVSFYNNEISEKSEIFDDQFSVERPDGSNFTLKIRSTKLEDSAMYFCASGMLQTYNSPLHFGNGTRLTVT.

The genes are TRBV7-2 and TRBJ2-5, with D unclear. V was pared by 5 bases and J by 5 bases, with 15 bases between. CDR3 size: 14 residues. The germline CDR1 and CDR2 sequences are SGHTA and FQGNSA. The CDR3 DNA follows: TGTGCCAGCAGCCCCCTGAGAGGCTCGGAGACCCAGTACTTC. As protein: CASSPLRGSETQYF. The variable domain in full, with the rest retrieved from reference TRBV7-2 and TRBJ2-5, is GAGVSQSPSNKVTEKGKDVELRCDPISGHTALYWYRQSLGQGLEFLIYFQGNSAPDKSGLPSDRFSAERTGGSVSTLTIQRTQQEDSAVYLCASSPLRGSETQYFGPGTRLLVL.